This entry describes one T cell receptor (beta chain). Its cognate antigen is unknown. The sample is drawn from a study of cytomegalovirus exposure and HLA in healthy donors. General study results and limits: The study carried out a later analysis of TCR beta sequences. It associated some 17,000 of them with specific HLA alleles at a false discovery rate of 0.05.

Trimming pared 3 bases from V and 4 bases from J, leaving 15 bases between. This CDR3 has 15 residues. Germline CDR1 and CDR2: ENHRY and SYGVKD. The PCR made use of 60 Vbeta and 13 Jbeta primers. The assay was immunoSEQ multiplex PCR, and TCRdb's table has in-frame clones only and misses some. The sample lists about 98,000 clones, about four fifths occurring once. Sample: PBMCs. The receptor comes from a female donor in good health and CMV-seropositive. The chain joins TRBV10-3 to TRBJ1-2, with unresolved D. The CDR3 sequence: CAISDWAGEGYGYTF. CDR3 nucleotide sequence: TGTGCCATCAGTGATTGGGCAGGCGAAGGCTATGGCTACACCTTC.